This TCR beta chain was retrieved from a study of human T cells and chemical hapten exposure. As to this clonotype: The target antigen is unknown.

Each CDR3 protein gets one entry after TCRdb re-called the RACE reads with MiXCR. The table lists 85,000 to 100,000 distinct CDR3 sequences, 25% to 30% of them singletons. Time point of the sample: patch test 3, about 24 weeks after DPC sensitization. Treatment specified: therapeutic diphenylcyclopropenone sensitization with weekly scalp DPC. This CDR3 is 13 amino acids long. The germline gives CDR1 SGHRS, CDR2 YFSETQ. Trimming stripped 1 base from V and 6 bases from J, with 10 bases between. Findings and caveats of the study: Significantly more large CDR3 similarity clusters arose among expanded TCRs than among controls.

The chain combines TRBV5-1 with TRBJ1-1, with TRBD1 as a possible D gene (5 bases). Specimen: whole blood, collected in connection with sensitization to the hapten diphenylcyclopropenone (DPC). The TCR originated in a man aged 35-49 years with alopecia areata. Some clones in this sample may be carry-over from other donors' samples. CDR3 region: CASSLPGGAEAFF. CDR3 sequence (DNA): TGCGCCAGCAGCTTGCCGGGGGGAGCTGAAGCTTTCTTT.